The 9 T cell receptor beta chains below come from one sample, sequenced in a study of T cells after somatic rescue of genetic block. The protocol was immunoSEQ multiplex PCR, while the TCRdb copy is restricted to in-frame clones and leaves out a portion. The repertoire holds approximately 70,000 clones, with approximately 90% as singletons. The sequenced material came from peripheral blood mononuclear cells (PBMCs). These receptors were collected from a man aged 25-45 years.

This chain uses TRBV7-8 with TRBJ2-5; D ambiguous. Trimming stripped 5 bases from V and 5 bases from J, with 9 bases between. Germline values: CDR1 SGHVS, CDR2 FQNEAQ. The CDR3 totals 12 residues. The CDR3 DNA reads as TGTGCCAGCAGCCCAGATAGGGAGACCCAGTACTTC. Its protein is CASSPDRETQYF. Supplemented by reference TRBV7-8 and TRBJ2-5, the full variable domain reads GAGVSQSPRYKVAKRGQDVALRCDPISGHVSLFWYQQALGQGPEFLTYFQNEAQLDKSGLPSDRFFAERPEGSVSTLKIQRTQQEDSAVYLCASSPDRETQYFGPGTRLLVL.

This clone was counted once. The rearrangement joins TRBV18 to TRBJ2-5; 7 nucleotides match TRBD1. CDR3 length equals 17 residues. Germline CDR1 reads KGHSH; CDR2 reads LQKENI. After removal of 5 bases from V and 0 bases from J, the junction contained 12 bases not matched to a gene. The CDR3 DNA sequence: TGTGCCAGCTCATCCTCCGCAGGGGGAGAGGACCAAGAGACCCAGTACTTC. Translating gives CASSSSAGGEDQETQYF.

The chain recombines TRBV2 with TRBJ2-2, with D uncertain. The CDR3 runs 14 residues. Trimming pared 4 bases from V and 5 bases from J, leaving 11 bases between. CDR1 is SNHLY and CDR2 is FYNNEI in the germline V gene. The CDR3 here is CASSGLGYTGELFF. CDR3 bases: TGTGCCAGCAGTGGCCTAGGGTATACCGGGGAGCTGTTTTTT. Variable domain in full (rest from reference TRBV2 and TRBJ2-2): EPEVTQTPSHQVTQMGQEVILRCVPISNHLYFYWYRQILGQKVEFLVSFYNNEISEKSEIFDDQFSVERPDGSNFTLKIRSTKLEDSAMYFCASSGLGYTGELFFGEGSRLTVL.

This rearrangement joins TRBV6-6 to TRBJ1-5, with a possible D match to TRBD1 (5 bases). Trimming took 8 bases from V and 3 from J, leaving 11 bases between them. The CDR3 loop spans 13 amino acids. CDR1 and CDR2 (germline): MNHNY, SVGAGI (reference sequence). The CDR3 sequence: CASRQKPNQPQHF. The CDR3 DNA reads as TGTGCCAGCCGACAGAAGCCCAATCAGCCCCAGCATTTT.

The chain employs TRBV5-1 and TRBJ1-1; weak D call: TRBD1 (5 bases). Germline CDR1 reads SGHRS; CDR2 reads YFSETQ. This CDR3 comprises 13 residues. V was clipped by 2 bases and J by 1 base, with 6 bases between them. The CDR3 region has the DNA TGCGCCAGCAGCTTAGGGGAGAACACTGAAGCTTTCTTT. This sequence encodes CASSLGENTEAFF.

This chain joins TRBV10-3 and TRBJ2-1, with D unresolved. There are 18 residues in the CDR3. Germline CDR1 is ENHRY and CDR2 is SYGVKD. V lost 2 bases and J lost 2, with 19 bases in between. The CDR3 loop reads CAISEAYAPTPTYNEQFF. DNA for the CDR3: TGTGCCATCAGTGAGGCCTATGCCCCTACACCCACCTACAATGAGCAGTTCTTC.

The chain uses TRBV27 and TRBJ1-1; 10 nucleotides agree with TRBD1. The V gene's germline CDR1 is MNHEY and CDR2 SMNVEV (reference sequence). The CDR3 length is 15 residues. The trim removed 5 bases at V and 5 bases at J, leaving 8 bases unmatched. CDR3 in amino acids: CASSKTGTGVTEAFF. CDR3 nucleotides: TGTGCCAGCAGTAAAACCGGGACAGGGGTTACTGAAGCTTTCTTT.

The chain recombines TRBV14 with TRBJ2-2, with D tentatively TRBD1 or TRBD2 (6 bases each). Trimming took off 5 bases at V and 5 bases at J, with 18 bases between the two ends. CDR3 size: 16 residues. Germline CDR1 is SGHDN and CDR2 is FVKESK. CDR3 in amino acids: CASSFRGTYTTGELFF. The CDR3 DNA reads TGTGCCAGCAGCTTCCGCGGGACATATACGACCGGGGAGCTGTTTTTT.

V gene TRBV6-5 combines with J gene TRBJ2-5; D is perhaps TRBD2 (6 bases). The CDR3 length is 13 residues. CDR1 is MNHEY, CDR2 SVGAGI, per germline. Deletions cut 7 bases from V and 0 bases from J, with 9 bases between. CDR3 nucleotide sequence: TGTGCCAGCACCAGGACTAACCAAGAGACCCAGTACTTC. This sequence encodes CASTRTNQETQYF.